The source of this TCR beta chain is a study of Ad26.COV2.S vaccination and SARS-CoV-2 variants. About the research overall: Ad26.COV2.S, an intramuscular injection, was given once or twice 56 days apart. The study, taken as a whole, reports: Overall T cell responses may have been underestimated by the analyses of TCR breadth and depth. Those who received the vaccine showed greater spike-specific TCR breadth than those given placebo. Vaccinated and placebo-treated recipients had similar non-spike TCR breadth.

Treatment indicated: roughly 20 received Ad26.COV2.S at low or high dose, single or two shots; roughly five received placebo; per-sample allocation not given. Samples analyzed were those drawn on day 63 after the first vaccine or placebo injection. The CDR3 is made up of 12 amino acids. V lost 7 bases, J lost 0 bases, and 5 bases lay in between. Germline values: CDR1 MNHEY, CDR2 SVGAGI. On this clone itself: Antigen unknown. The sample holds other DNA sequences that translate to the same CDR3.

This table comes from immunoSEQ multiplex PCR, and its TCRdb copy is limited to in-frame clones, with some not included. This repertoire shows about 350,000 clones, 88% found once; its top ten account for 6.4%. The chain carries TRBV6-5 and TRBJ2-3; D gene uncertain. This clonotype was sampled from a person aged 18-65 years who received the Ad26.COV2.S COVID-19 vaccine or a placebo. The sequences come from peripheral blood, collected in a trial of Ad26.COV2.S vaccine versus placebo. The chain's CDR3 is CASTGSTDTQYF. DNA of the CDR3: TGTGCCAGCACAGGTAGCACAGATACGCAGTATTTT.